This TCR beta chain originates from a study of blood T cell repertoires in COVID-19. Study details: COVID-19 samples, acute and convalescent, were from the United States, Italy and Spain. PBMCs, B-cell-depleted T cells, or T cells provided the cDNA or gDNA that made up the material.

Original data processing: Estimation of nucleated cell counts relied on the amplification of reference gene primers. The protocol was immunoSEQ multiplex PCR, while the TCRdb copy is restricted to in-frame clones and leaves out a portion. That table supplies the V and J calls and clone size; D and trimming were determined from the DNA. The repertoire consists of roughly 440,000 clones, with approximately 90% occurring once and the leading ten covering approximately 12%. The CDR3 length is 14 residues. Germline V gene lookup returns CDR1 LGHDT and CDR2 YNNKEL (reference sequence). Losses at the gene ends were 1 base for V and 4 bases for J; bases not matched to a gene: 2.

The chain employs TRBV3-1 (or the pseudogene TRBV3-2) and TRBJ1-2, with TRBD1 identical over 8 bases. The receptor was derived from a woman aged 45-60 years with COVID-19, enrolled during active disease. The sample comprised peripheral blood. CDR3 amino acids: CASSQGTGFYGYTF. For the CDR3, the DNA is TGTGCCAGCAGCCAAGGGACAGGGTTCTATGGCTACACCTTC.